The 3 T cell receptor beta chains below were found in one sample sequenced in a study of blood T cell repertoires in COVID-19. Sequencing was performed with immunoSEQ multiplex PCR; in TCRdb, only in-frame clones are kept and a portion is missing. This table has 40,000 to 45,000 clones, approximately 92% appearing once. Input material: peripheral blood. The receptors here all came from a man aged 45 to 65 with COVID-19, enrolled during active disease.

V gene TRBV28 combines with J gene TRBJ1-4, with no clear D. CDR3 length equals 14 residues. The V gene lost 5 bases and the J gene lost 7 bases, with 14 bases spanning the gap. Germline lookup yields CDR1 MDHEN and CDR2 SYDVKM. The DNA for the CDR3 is TGTGCCAGCAGTACCCCCCGGACTCTTGAAAAACTGTTTTTT. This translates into CASSTPRTLEKLFF. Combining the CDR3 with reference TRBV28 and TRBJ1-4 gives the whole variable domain DVKVTQSSRYLVKRTGEKVFLECVQDMDHENMFWYRQDPGLGLRLIYFSYDVKMKEKGDIPEGYSVSREKKERFSLILESASTNQTSMYLCASSTPRTLEKLFFGSGTQLSVL.

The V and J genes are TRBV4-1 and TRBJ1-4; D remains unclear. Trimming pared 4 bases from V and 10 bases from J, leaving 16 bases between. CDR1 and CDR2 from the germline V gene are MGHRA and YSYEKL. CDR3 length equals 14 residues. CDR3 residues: CASSRQKEEGKLFF. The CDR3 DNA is TGCGCCAGCAGCCGTCAGAAAGAAGAGGGAAAACTGTTTTTT.

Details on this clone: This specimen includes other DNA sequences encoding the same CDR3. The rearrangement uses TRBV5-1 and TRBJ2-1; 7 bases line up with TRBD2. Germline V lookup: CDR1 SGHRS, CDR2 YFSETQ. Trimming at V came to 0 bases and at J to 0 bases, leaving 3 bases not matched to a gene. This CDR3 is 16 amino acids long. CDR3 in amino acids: CASSLGSGDSYNEQFF. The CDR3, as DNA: TGCGCCAGCAGCTTGGGGAGCGGGGACTCCTACAATGAGCAGTTCTTC.